The following is a TCR beta chain sequence with its context. As yet, its antigen is unknown. Its ends do not fully match the called genes, so a read error is possible. This entry belongs to a study of cytomegalovirus exposure and HLA in healthy donors. For the study at large: Early on, a data release was issued that held some 85 million unique TCRs from HLA-typed donors. Overall study findings and caveats: Evidence from a later analysis indicated that most CMV-associated TCR beta chains looked HLA-restricted. Across donors, presence/absence analyses took sequencing depth to be roughly uniform. A later analysis linked a missense variant in DCLRE1C to the trimming of TCR beta V and J genes.

The study ran its PCR with 60 Vbeta and 13 Jbeta primers. Measured with immunoSEQ multiplex PCR; TCRdb has only the in-frame clones, and not every one. Of around 85,000 clones listed, around 80% are singletons. This CDR3 comprises 18 residues. Germline V gene data show CDR1 as SEHNR and CDR2 as FQNEAQ (reference sequence). The receptor was derived from a male donor in good health and CMV-seronegative. The sequenced material came from PBMCs. The chain combines TRBV7-9 with TRBJ2-7; TRBD2 aligns across 7 bases. The CDR3 DNA sequence: TGTTCCAGCAGCCGGGGGGTAATTGGTAGCGGAAGCTCCTACGAGCAGTACTTC. Translated: CSSSRGVIGSGSSYEQYF.